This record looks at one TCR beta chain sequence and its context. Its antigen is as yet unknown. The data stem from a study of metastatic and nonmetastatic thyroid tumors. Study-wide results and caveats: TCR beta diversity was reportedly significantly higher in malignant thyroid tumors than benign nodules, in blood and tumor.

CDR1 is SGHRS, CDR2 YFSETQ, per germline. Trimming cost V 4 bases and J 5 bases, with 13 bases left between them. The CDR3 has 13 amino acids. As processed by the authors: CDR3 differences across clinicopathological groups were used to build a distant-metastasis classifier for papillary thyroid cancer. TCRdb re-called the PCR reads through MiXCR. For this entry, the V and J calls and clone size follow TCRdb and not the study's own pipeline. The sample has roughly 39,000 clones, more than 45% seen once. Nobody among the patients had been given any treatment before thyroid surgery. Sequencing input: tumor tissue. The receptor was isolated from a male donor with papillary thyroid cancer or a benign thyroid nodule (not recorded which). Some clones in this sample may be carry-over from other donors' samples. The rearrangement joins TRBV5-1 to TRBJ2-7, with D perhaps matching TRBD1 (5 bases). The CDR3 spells CASSQTVVHEQYF. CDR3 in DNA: TGCGCCAGCAGCCAGACAGTAGTCCACGAGCAGTACTTC.